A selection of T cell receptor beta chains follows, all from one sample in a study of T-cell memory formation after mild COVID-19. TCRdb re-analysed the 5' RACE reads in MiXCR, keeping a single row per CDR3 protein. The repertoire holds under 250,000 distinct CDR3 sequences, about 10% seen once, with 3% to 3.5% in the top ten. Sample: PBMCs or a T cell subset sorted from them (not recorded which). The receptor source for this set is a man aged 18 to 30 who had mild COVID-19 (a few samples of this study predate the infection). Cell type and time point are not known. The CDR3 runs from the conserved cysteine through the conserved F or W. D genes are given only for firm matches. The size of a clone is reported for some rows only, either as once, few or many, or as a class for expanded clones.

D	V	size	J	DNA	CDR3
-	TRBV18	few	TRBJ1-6	TGTGCCAGCTCACGGATCCTGAGCTCCTATAATTCACCCCTCCACTTT	CASSRILSSYNSPLHF
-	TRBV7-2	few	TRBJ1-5	TGTGCCAGCAGCTTAAGCGGGGGGCCCATATATCAGCCCCAGCATTTT	CASSLSGGPIYQPQHF
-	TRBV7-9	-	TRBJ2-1	TGTGCCAGCAGCCCGCAGTTCTTC	CASSPQFF
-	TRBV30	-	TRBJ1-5	TGTGCCTGGAGTGGGGGTATCGATCAGCCCCAGCATTTT	CAWSGGIDQPQHF
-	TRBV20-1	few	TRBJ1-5	TGCAGTGCTAGAGATCTTCAGCCCCAGCATTTT	CSARDLQPQHF
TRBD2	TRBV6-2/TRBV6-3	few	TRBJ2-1	TGTGCCAGCAGTTACGTGCGGGGGGGTCTAAATGAGCAGTTCTTC	CASSYVRGGLNEQFF
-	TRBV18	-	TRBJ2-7	TGTGCCAGCTCACCACCGAACGCAGAAACCCACGAGCAGTACTTC	CASSPPNAETHEQYF
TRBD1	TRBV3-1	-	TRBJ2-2	TGTGCCAGCAGTCAAGGTGACAGGGGGAACACCGGGGAGCTGTTTTTT	CASSQGDRGNTGELFF
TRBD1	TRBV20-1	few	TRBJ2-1	TGCAGTGTAACGACAGGGAGCTCCTACAATGAGCAGTTCTTC	CSVTTGSSYNEQFF
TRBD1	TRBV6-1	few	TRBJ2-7	TGTGCCAGCACCCCGGACAGGGGGGTTCCAGGCGAGCAGTACTTC	CASTPDRGVPGEQYF
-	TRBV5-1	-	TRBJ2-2	TGCGCCAGCACGGGCAGGGCGGCCGCGAACACCGGGGAGCTGTTTTTT	CASTGRAAANTGELFF
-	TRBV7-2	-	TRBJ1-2	TGTGCCAGCAGCTTAGAGTCGGTCAGGCAAAACTATGGCTACACCTTC	CASSLESVRQNYGYTF
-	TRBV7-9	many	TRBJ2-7	TGTGCCAGCAGCTCTTCCCCGGGACACCTATCCTACGAGCAGTACTTC	CASSSSPGHLSYEQYF
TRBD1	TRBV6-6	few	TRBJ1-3	TGTGCCAGCAGTTACTCCGGTCGACAGGGTGGAAACACCATATATTTT	CASSYSGRQGGNTIYF
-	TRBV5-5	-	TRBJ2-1	TGTGCCAGCAGTCGCGAGCCGTCCTACAATGAGCAGTTCTTC	CASSREPSYNEQFF
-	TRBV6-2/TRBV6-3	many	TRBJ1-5	TGTGCCAGCGGCGGTTTAGGGGAGGGTCAGCCCCAGCATTTT	CASGGLGEGQPQHF
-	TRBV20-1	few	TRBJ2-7	TGCAGTGTTCACAGGGAGCGGGAGCAGTACTTC	CSVHREREQYF
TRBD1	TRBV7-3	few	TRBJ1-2	TGTGCCAGCAGCGAACAGGGGTATGGATCTAACTATGGCTACACCTTC	CASSEQGYGSNYGYTF
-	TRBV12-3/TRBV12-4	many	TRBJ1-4	TGTGCCAGCAAAAAAAGGGCGGGCCCAACTAATGAAAAACTGTTTTTT	CASKKRAGPTNEKLFF
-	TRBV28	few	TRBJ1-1	TGTGCCAGCAGCCAACCGGGCAGGGCCCGAGGGGCTGAAGCTTTCTTT	CASSQPGRARGAEAFF
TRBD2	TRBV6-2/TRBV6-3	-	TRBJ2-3	TGTGCCAGCAGTCGGACTAGCTGGGGTCTACCTTTTCAGTATTTT	CASSRTSWGLPFQYF
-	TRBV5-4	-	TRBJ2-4	TGTGCCAGCAGCTTGGACCTGGGGTTGGCCAAAAACATTCAGTACTTC	CASSLDLGLAKNIQYF
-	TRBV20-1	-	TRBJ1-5	TGCAGTGCGGCGAGACAGGACAATCAGCCCCAGCATTTT	CSAARQDNQPQHF
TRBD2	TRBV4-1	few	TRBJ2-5	TGCGCCAGCAGCCAACTTCCGGGGGGGTCTGAGACCCAGTACTTC	CASSQLPGGSETQYF
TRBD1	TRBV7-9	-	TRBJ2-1	TGTGCCAGCAGCGACCCGGGACAGAACTACAATGAGCAGTTCTTC	CASSDPGQNYNEQFF
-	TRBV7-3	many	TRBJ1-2	TGTGCCAGCAGCTTAACGGGGGGTGACTATGGCTACACCTTC	CASSLTGGDYGYTF
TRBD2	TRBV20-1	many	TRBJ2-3	TGCAGTGCTAGTTTGGCTAGCGGGGGGGGAGATACGCAGTATTTT	CSASLASGGGDTQYF
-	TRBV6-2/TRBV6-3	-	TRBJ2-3	TGTGCCAGCAGTCCCAGTAGCGGAAGCCCGCAGTATTTT	CASSPSSGSPQYF
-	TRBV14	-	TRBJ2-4	TGTGCCAGCAGCCAAGACCAGGGAGGCATTCAGTACTTC	CASSQDQGGIQYF
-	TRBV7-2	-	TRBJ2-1	TGTGCCAGCAGCTTAGTTAAGGGAGGATCCTACAATGAGCAGTTCTTC	CASSLVKGGSYNEQFF
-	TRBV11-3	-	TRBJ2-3	TGTGCCAGCAGCTCCGGACGGACCGGGGATACGCAGTATTTT	CASSSGRTGDTQYF
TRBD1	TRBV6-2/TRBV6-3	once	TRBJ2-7	TGTGCCAGCAGCCGGGACAGGGCCTACTACGAGCAGTACTTC	CASSRDRAYYEQYF
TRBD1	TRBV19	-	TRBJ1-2	TGTGCCAGTAGGGACATTCTAGGGACAGGAAACTATGGCTACACCTTC	CASRDILGTGNYGYTF
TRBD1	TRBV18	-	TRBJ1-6	TGTGCCAGCTCACCATTGGCAGGGGGCTCCTATAATTCACCCCTCCACTTT	CASSPLAGGSYNSPLHF
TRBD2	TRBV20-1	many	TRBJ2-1	TGCAGTGCTAGAACCAGCGGGGGGGCGGATGAGCAGTTCTTC	CSARTSGGADEQFF
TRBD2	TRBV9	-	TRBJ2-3	TGTGCCAGCAGCTTTCTAGCGGGGATCACAGATACGCAGTATTTT	CASSFLAGITDTQYF
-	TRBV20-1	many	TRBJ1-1	TGCAGTGCTAGACCAGGCCTGGGACTGAACACTGAAGCTTTCTTT	CSARPGLGLNTEAFF
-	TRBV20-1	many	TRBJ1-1	TGCAGTGCCTCTCCTCCGCAGGGCCGCGTCATGTACACTGAAGCTTTCTTT	CSASPPQGRVMYTEAFF
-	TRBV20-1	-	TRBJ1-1	TGCAGTGCTAGAGTGGTTGGCACTGAAGCTTTCTTT	CSARVVGTEAFF
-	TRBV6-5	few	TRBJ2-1	TGTGCCAGCAAAAGAAGCGGTTACAATGAGCAGTTCTTC	CASKRSGYNEQFF
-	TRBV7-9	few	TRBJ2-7	TGTGCCAGCAGCTTAGCTCGGGAGTACGAGCAGTACTTC	CASSLAREYEQYF
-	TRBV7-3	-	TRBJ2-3	TGTGCCAGTGGGCGTACCAGCACAGATACGCAGTATTTT	CASGRTSTDTQYF
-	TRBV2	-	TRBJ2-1	TGTGCCAGCAGTGAAGCTGGGTCAAATGAGCAGTTCTTC	CASSEAGSNEQFF
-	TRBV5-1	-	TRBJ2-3	TGCGCCAGCAGCGCCTACAGAGCAGATACGCAGTATTTT	CASSAYRADTQYF
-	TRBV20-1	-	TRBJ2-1	TGCAGTGCCCTGTACTCGTCCCGGGATGAGCAGTTCTTC	CSALYSSRDEQFF
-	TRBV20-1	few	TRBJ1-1	TGCAGTGCTAGCCCCTTAGGCTACTCTTTCTTT	CSASPLGYSFF
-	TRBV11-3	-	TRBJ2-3	TGTGCCAGCAGCTTTGATGGGGAAGGTCTGTATTTT	CASSFDGEGLYF
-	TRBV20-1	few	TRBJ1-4	TGCAGTGCTAGAGCTTATCGGGAGATGGAACTGTTTTTT	CSARAYREMELFF
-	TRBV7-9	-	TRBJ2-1	TGTGCCAGCAGCGGGGACGGTCGGGACTACAATGAGCAGTTCTTC	CASSGDGRDYNEQFF
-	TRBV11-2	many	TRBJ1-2	TGTGCCAGCAGCTTAGATCAAGCTGGGTACGGCTACACCTTC	CASSLDQAGYGYTF
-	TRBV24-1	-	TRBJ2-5	TGTGCCACCAGTGACTCCGACCTCGCACAGACCCAGTACTTC	CATSDSDLAQTQYF
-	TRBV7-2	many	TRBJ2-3	TGTGCCAGCAGCCCCCAAGGAGGGGAAGATACGCAGTATTTT	CASSPQGGEDTQYF
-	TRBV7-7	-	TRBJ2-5	TGTGCCAGCAGGGGGGGGCCCTTGGGGACCCAGTACTTC	CASRGGPLGTQYF
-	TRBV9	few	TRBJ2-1	TGTGCCAGCAGCCCCTCGGCAGGGCACAATGAGCAGTTCTTC	CASSPSAGHNEQFF
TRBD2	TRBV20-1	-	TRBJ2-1	TGCAGTGCTACCCAAGTGCGCGGGGGGCCCGGATACAATGAGCAGTTCTTC	CSATQVRGGPGYNEQFF